This TCR beta chain is from a study of CD8 T cells in ankylosing spondylitis. Comments on this clonotype: What it binds is unknown.

General study points: Disease-linked clones, CD8+, were relatively rare in peripheral blood. Disease-linked clones were reportedly significantly enriched in matched ankylosing spondylitis synovial fluid. Typical of ankylosing spondylitis blood, it appeared, was a TCR beta motif of eight highly homologous variants.

TCRdb called the 5' RACE reads again in MiXCR, with one record for every CDR3 protein. The data contain more than 250,000 distinct CDR3 sequences, 11% of them singletons. The CDR3 has 15 residues. V was pared by 5 bases and J by 1 base, with 15 bases between. The TCR originated in a female donor with ankylosing spondylitis or in good health (not recorded which). The chain uses TRBV12-3 or TRBV12-4 and TRBJ2-7, with unresolved D. The sequencing sample was made of blood, either unsorted or a sorted T cell fraction (not recorded which). The CDR3 DNA is TGTGCCAGCAGTCCAAGGGTTAAAGGGTCCTACGAGCAGTACTTC. Its protein product is CASSPRVKGSYEQYF.